This passage covers 21 T cell receptor beta chains from one sample sequenced in a study of blood T cell repertoires in COVID-19. The repertoire was sequenced with immunoSEQ multiplex PCR; TCRdb's copy has only in-frame clones and lacks some. The sample records about 220,000 clones, roughly 84% being singletons. Sequenced sample: peripheral blood. The receptor set was obtained from a man aged 45-60 years with active or convalescent COVID-19.

The rearrangement uses TRBV12-3 or TRBV12-4 and TRBJ1-6; 9 bases are shared with TRBD1. The trim removed 6 bases at V and 13 bases at J, leaving 7 bases unmatched. The CDR3 contains 13 residues. The CDR3 region is CASSGQGSSPLHF. CDR3 nucleotides: TGTGCCAGCAGCGGACAGGGGTCGAGTCCCCTCCACTTT.

The chain links TRBV7-2 to TRBJ2-5, with 11 bases fitting TRBD2. CDR3 size: 16 residues. CDR1 SGHTA and CDR2 FQGNSA come from the germline V gene. V lost 0 bases, J lost 2 bases, and 2 bases stayed unmatched. CDR3 sequence: CASSLASSGGQETQYF. Here the CDR3 DNA reads TGTGCCAGCAGCTTAGCTTCTAGCGGGGGGCAAGAGACCCAGTACTTC. The variable domain in full, completed from reference TRBV7-2 and TRBJ2-5, reads GAGVSQSPSNKVTEKGKDVELRCDPISGHTALYWYRQSLGQGLEFLIYFQGNSAPDKSGLPSDRFSAERTGGSVSTLTIQRTQQEDSAVYLCASSLASSGGQETQYFGPGTRLLVL.

The V and J genes are TRBV18 and TRBJ1-4; TRBD1 agrees at 7 bases. Germline V lookup: CDR1 KGHSH, CDR2 LQKENI. The CDR3 is 14 residues long. The V and J ends lost 3 bases and 8 bases, in that order; junction bases with no gene match: 6. CDR3 DNA sequence: TGTGCCAGCTCACCCCATACAGGGGAAGAAAAACTGTTTTTT. Protein: CASSPHTGEEKLFF.

The rearrangement links TRBV5-1 to TRBJ2-7, with D possibly matching TRBD2 (6 bases). CDR3 length: 15 amino acids. Trimming removed 5 bases at V and 0 bases at J, with 15 bases between. CDR1 SGHRS and CDR2 YFSETQ come from the germline V gene. CDR3 protein: CASSPPGLSSYEQYF. CDR3 nucleotide sequence: TGCGCCAGCAGTCCACCGGGACTTAGCTCCTACGAGCAGTACTTC.

This sequence joins TRBV5-4 and TRBJ2-1, with TRBD1 matching over 7 bases. With V trimmed by 3 bases and J by 1 base, 13 bases remained unmatched. CDR1 is SGHNT and CDR2 is YYREEE in the germline V gene (reference sequence). The CDR3 has 18 residues. CDR3 loop: CASSWWGTGDGSYNEQFF. The CDR3 DNA reads as TGTGCCAGCAGCTGGTGGGGAACAGGGGACGGATCCTACAATGAGCAGTTCTTC.

Judged by abundance, this clone is medium-sized. The chain has TRBV3-1 (or the pseudogene TRBV3-2) and TRBJ1-3; TRBD1 is a possible D gene (6 bases). V dropped 6 bases and J dropped 0 bases, with 24 bases sitting between them. Germline V gene lookup returns CDR1 LGHDT and CDR2 YNNKEL (reference sequence). This CDR3 is 19 amino acids long. CDR3 sequence: CASRREYPSGETSGNTIYF. The CDR3, as DNA: TGTGCCAGCAGACGTGAGTATCCCTCAGGGGAGACCTCTGGAAACACCATATATTTT.

The V gene is TRBV10-3, the J gene TRBJ2-2, with 7 bases that match TRBD2. The germline V gene encodes CDR1 ENHRY and CDR2 SYGVKD. The trim removed 4 bases at V and 4 bases at J, leaving 6 bases unmatched. CDR3 length equals 15 residues. CDR3 protein: CAISVTSRGTGELFF. CDR3 DNA sequence: TGTGCCATCAGTGTGACTAGCCGGGGCACCGGGGAGCTGTTTTTT.

This sequence joins TRBV27 and TRBJ2-5; TRBD1 matches at 9 bases. The V segment lost 6 bases and the J segment 3 bases; nucleotides outside the gene matches: 17. From germline, CDR1 is MNHEY and CDR2 SMNVEV (reference sequence). CDR3 length: 18 residues. CDR3 in amino acids: CASSHLVLARQGEETQYF. DNA for the CDR3: TGTGCCAGCAGCCACCTTGTACTCGCACGACAGGGGGAAGAGACCCAGTACTTC.

The J gene is TRBJ2-1, the V gene TRBV27; TRBD2 matches at 9 bases. Germline CDR1 is MNHEY and CDR2 is SMNVEV (reference sequence). J was trimmed by 0 bases and V by 7 bases; bases with no gene match: 13. CDR3 length: 18 residues. The CDR3 region has the DNA TGTGCCAGCACCTCAAAAGGGCGGGGGGGTAGCTCCTACAATGAGCAGTTCTTC. Its protein is CASTSKGRGGSSYNEQFF.

The chain combines TRBV21-1 with TRBJ1-2. TRBV21-1 counts as a pseudogene. The CDR3 covers 15 residues. The chain's CDR3 is CASSKALGSDYGYTF. The DNA for the CDR3 is TGTGCCAGCAGCAAAGCTCTGGGGAGTGACTATGGCTACACCTTC.

The rearrangement uses TRBV7-9 and TRBJ1-4; 9 bases fit TRBD1. V was clipped by 2 bases and J by 7 bases; unmatched bases: 11. There are 17 residues in the CDR3. Germline V gene lookup returns CDR1 SEHNR and CDR2 FQNEAQ (reference sequence). The CDR3 loop is CASSLRGAGTGPEKLFF. CDR3 DNA: TGTGCCAGCAGCTTAAGGGGGGCCGGGACAGGGCCTGAAAAACTGTTTTTT.

The chain uses TRBV5-6 and TRBJ2-1; 7 nucleotides agree with TRBD2. V shed 0 bases, J shed 3 bases, and the junction held 9 bases outside the gene matches. Germline CDR1 and CDR2: SGHDT and YYEEEE. The CDR3 has 17 residues. The CDR3 region is CASSLAGLAENYNEQFF. The CDR3 DNA sequence: TGTGCCAGCAGCTTGGCGGGGCTAGCGGAGAACTACAATGAGCAGTTCTTC.

The chain is built from TRBV4-2 and TRBJ2-2, with D perhaps TRBD2 (5 bases). Germline CDR1 and CDR2: LGHNA and YNFKEQ. The CDR3 consists of 16 residues. V gave up 0 bases and J gave up 4 bases, with 12 bases separating them. CDR3 bases: TGTGCCAGCAGCCAAGACGCTAGTGAGGGCACCGGGGAGCTGTTTTTT. Translated: CASSQDASEGTGELFF.

The rearrangement uses TRBV5-4 and TRBJ2-3; 14 bases are shared with TRBD2. V dropped 4 bases and J dropped 4; count of bases not matched to a gene: 5. The germline gives CDR1 SGHNT, CDR2 YYREEE (reference sequence). This CDR3 spans 16 amino acids. CDR3 nucleotide sequence: TGTGCCAGCAGCGAGGGACTAGCGGGGGCATCAGATACGCAGTATTTT. Translating gives CASSEGLAGASDTQYF.

The chain is built from TRBV5-1 and TRBJ2-3, with 7 positions matching TRBD2. This CDR3 contains 16 residues. Trimming took 2 bases from V and 5 from J; bases not matched to a gene: 11. Per the germline V gene, CDR1 is SGHRS and CDR2 is YFSETQ. The CDR3 loop is CASSFRGWGGEDTQYF. CDR3 DNA: TGCGCCAGCAGCTTCAGAGGATGGGGGGGAGAAGATACGCAGTATTTT.

The chain uses TRBV7-9 and TRBJ1-4, with 8 bases lining up with TRBD1. With V trimmed by 5 bases and J by 7 bases, 9 bases remained unmatched. Germline CDR1 reads SEHNR; CDR2 reads FQNEAQ (reference sequence). The CDR3 has 15 residues. The CDR3, as DNA: TGTGCCAGCAGCCCCCCGACAGGGGAAGGTGAAAAACTGTTTTTT. Protein: CASSPPTGEGEKLFF.

This chain connects TRBV9 to TRBJ1-6, with D tentatively TRBD1 (5 bases). Germline V gene lookup returns CDR1 SGDLS and CDR2 YYNGEE. V lost 2 bases and J 9 bases, leaving 6 bases between the germline ends. The CDR3 runs to 12 residues. The CDR3 nucleotides are TGTGCCAGCAGCGTCCAGGGTTCACCCCTCCACTTT. Encoded protein: CASSVQGSPLHF.

The chain couples TRBV7-8 to TRBJ1-4, with no clear D. V was trimmed by 5 bases and J by 8 bases, leaving 9 bases between them. Germline V gives CDR1 SGHVS, CDR2 FQNEAQ. The CDR3 totals 12 residues. The DNA of the CDR3 is TGTGCCAGCAGCCGGACGGGGGAAAAACTGTTTTTT. Protein product: CASSRTGEKLFF.

CDR3: CASSLRLAGDSYNEQFF. The CDR3 coding sequence is TGTGCCAGCAGCCTTAGACTAGCGGGGGACTCCTACAATGAGCAGTTCTTC. This chain uses TRBV3-1 (or the pseudogene TRBV3-2) with TRBJ2-1, with 12 bases fitting TRBD2. This CDR3 is built from 17 residues. With 4 bases clipped from V and 0 bases from J, the junction kept 4 bases outside the gene matches. Germline assignment: CDR1 LGHDT and CDR2 YNNKEL (reference sequence).

The chain combines TRBV28 with TRBJ2-4, with 11 bases fitting TRBD1. The CDR3 runs to 15 residues. Germline CDR1 reads MDHEN; CDR2 reads SYDVKM. The V segment lost 3 bases and the J segment 4 bases; nucleotides outside the gene matches: 2. Written as DNA, the CDR3 is TGTGCCAGCAGTTTCGGGACAGGGGGGAAAAACATTCAGTACTTC. Translated, it gives CASSFGTGGKNIQYF. Looking up the rest from reference TRBV28 and TRBJ2-4 gives the full variable domain: DVKVTQSSRYLVKRTGEKVFLECVQDMDHENMFWYRQDPGLGLRLIYFSYDVKMKEKGDIPEGYSVSREKKERFSLILESASTNQTSMYLCASSFGTGGKNIQYFGAGTRLSVL.

The chain employs TRBV28 and TRBJ2-7, with a weak D call TRBD2 (6 bases). Trimming shortened V by 1 base and J by 5 bases, and 6 bases separated the two germline ends. CDR1 and CDR2 from the germline V gene are MDHEN and SYDVKM. The CDR3 runs to 12 residues. Here the CDR3 DNA reads TGTGCCAGCAGTTTATCTAGCGACGAGCAGTACTTC. It codes for CASSLSSDEQYF.